This T cell receptor beta chain was sequenced during a study of blood T cell repertoires in COVID-19. Using immunoSEQ multiplex PCR, the repertoire was profiled, and TCRdb retains in-frame clones only, with some absent. The profile shows 200,000 to 250,000 clones, around 90% of them singletons. Germline V gene data show CDR1 as SGHTA and CDR2 as FQGTGA. V lost 5 bases and J lost 4; bases outside the gene matches: 16. CDR3 length equals 18 residues. The chain links TRBV7-3 to TRBJ2-5, with 10 bases fitting TRBD2. The TCR sequence derives from a man between 60 and 75 years old with acute or convalescent COVID-19. The specimen was peripheral blood. The DNA for the CDR3 is TGTGCCAGCAGCCCGAAGGCACTAGCGGGGCCTGGGGGAGAGACCCAGTACTTC. Translating it yields CASSPKALAGPGGETQYF.